A selection of T cell receptor beta chains follows, all from one sample in a study of neoadjuvant anti-PD-1 for oral cavity cancer. The method was immunoSEQ multiplex PCR; TCRdb's version includes in-frame clones alone and lacks a portion of them. The table records around 24,000 clones, around a quarter of them present only once. The sequences come from tumor tissue, collected after nivolumab (anti-PD-1) treatment. These receptors all come from a person aged 40 to 85 with oral cavity squamous cell carcinoma. Each CDR3 is given with its conserved first and last residue. Fields, in order: V gene, clone size, J gene, D gene, CDR3 protein, CDR3 DNA. A D gene is named only where the DNA matches it firmly. Size values are once, few and many counts, or a class for expanded clones, and some rows have none.

v_gene: TRBV7-8
abundance: -
j_gene: TRBJ2-1
d_gene: -
CDR3aa: CASSMTGINEQFF
CDR3nt: TGTGCCAGCAGCATGACAGGTATCAATGAGCAGTTCTTC

v_gene: TRBV4-1
abundance: once
j_gene: TRBJ2-3
d_gene: -
CDR3aa: CASSQEETRNTDTQYF
CDR3nt: TGCGCCAGCAGCCAAGAGGAGACTAGAAATACAGATACGCAGTATTTT

v_gene: TRBV5-1
abundance: few
j_gene: TRBJ2-3
d_gene: TRBD2
CDR3aa: CASSLVRGGSLTGPDTQYF
CDR3nt: TGCGCCAGCAGCTTGGTAAGGGGAGGGTCGTTGACCGGTCCAGATACGCAGTATTTT

v_gene: TRBV30
abundance: -
j_gene: TRBJ1-1
d_gene: TRBD1
CDR3aa: CAWSKYLQGANTEAFF
CDR3nt: TGTGCCTGGAGTAAGTATTTACAGGGGGCGAACACTGAAGCTTTCTTT

v_gene: TRBV19
abundance: -
j_gene: TRBJ2-1
d_gene: -
CDR3aa: CASSFSRSEQFF
CDR3nt: TGTGCCAGTAGTTTCTCTAGGAGTGAGCAGTTCTTC

v_gene: TRBV9
abundance: few
j_gene: TRBJ1-5
d_gene: TRBD1
CDR3aa: CASSAGQGVNSNQPQHF
CDR3nt: TGTGCCAGCAGCGCGGGACAGGGGGTCAATAGCAATCAGCCCCAGCATTTT

v_gene: TRBV5-1
abundance: few
j_gene: TRBJ2-2
d_gene: TRBD2
CDR3aa: CASRREWTGELFF
CDR3nt: TGCGCCAGCAGGCGGGAGTGGACCGGGGAGCTGTTTTTT

v_gene: TRBV18
abundance: -
j_gene: TRBJ2-2
d_gene: TRBD1
CDR3aa: CASSPTGARNTGELFF
CDR3nt: TGTGCCAGCTCACCGACAGGGGCGCGGAACACCGGGGAGCTGTTTTTT

v_gene: TRBV4-2
abundance: -
j_gene: TRBJ2-7
d_gene: TRBD1
CDR3aa: CASSTRTGSDEQYF
CDR3nt: TGTGCCAGCAGCACCCGGACAGGGTCCGACGAGCAGTACTTC

v_gene: TRBV18
abundance: few
j_gene: TRBJ1-2
d_gene: -
CDR3aa: CASSPTSRTDYGYTF
CDR3nt: TGTGCCAGCTCACCAACAAGCCGGACAGACTATGGCTACACCTTC

v_gene: TRBV10-2
abundance: few
j_gene: TRBJ1-1
d_gene: -
CDR3aa: CASITDANTEAFF
CDR3nt: TGCGCCAGCATAACGGACGCGAACACTGAAGCTTTCTTT

v_gene: TRBV13
abundance: few
j_gene: TRBJ2-7
d_gene: TRBD1
CDR3aa: CASSFDRGPYEQYF
CDR3nt: TGTGCCAGCAGCTTTGACAGGGGGCCCTACGAGCAGTACTTC

v_gene: TRBV19
abundance: -
j_gene: TRBJ1-5
d_gene: -
CDR3aa: CASTSTYQGNQPQHF
CDR3nt: TGTGCCAGTACCTCGACTTACCAGGGGAATCAGCCCCAGCATTTT

v_gene: TRBV2
abundance: few
j_gene: TRBJ2-2
d_gene: -
CDR3aa: CASSEAGSRAGELFF
CDR3nt: TGTGCCAGCAGTGAAGCCGGGAGTAGGGCCGGGGAGCTGTTTTTT

v_gene: TRBV7-9
abundance: few
j_gene: TRBJ1-2
d_gene: TRBD1
CDR3aa: CASSSPTGVRGYTF
CDR3nt: TGTGCCAGCAGCTCCCCGACAGGGGTGCGGGGCTACACCTTC

v_gene: TRBV29-1
abundance: few
j_gene: TRBJ2-3
d_gene: TRBD1
CDR3aa: CSVQTGPSTDTQYF
CDR3nt: TGCAGCGTCCAGACAGGGCCAAGCACAGATACGCAGTATTTT

v_gene: TRBV4-1
abundance: few
j_gene: TRBJ1-1
d_gene: -
CDR3aa: CASSLERTDEAFF
CDR3nt: TGCGCCAGCAGCCTCGAGCGAACGGATGAAGCTTTCTTT

v_gene: TRBV28
abundance: -
j_gene: TRBJ2-5
d_gene: -
CDR3aa: CASSQGGNKQETQYF
CDR3nt: TGTGCCAGCAGTCAAGGGGGGAATAAACAAGAGACCCAGTACTTC

v_gene: TRBV25-1
abundance: few
j_gene: TRBJ2-7
d_gene: TRBD1
CDR3aa: CASEDRVTYEQYF
CDR3nt: TGTGCCAGTGAGGACAGGGTGACCTACGAGCAGTACTTC

v_gene: TRBV18
abundance: -
j_gene: TRBJ1-5
d_gene: -
CDR3aa: CASSPLPSHQPQHF
CDR3nt: TGTGCCAGCTCACCACTCCCCAGCCATCAGCCCCAGCATTTT

v_gene: TRBV27
abundance: -
j_gene: TRBJ2-1
d_gene: TRBD2
CDR3aa: CASRYYLAGGPNEQFF
CDR3nt: TGTGCCAGCCGATACTACCTAGCGGGAGGGCCTAATGAGCAGTTCTTC

v_gene: TRBV7-8
abundance: few
j_gene: TRBJ2-3
d_gene: -
CDR3aa: CASSLLFVTSTDTQYF
CDR3nt: TGTGCCAGCAGCTTACTTTTCGTGACAAGCACAGATACGCAGTATTTT

v_gene: TRBV27
abundance: medium-sized
j_gene: TRBJ1-2
d_gene: -
CDR3aa: CASMGSSYGYTF
CDR3nt: TGTGCCAGCATGGGGTCATCTTATGGCTACACCTTC

v_gene: TRBV5-1
abundance: few
j_gene: TRBJ1-1
d_gene: TRBD1
CDR3aa: CASSQTQGNTEAFF
CDR3nt: TGCGCCAGCAGCCAAACACAGGGGAATACTGAAGCTTTCTTT

v_gene: TRBV19
abundance: -
j_gene: TRBJ2-3
d_gene: TRBD1
CDR3aa: CASSMRDRVADTQYF
CDR3nt: TGTGCCAGTAGTATGCGGGACAGGGTTGCAGATACGCAGTATTTT

v_gene: TRBV18
abundance: few
j_gene: TRBJ1-1
d_gene: -
CDR3aa: CASSPLGRNTEAFF
CDR3nt: TGTGCCAGCTCACCCTTGGGGCGGAACACTGAAGCTTTCTTT

v_gene: TRBV6-6
abundance: -
j_gene: TRBJ2-7
d_gene: -
CDR3aa: CASSYGGTYEQYF
CDR3nt: TGTGCCAGCAGTTACGGGGGGACCTACGAGCAGTACTTC

v_gene: TRBV19
abundance: -
j_gene: TRBJ2-2
d_gene: -
CDR3aa: CASSIDWAVGFTGELFF
CDR3nt: TGTGCCAGTAGTATAGATTGGGCCGTTGGCTTTACCGGGGAGCTGTTTTTT

v_gene: TRBV7-9
abundance: -
j_gene: TRBJ1-2
d_gene: TRBD1
CDR3aa: CASSTGQGAVGYTF
CDR3nt: TGTGCCAGCAGCACGGGACAGGGGGCGGTTGGCTACACCTTC

v_gene: TRBV6-5
abundance: -
j_gene: TRBJ2-7
d_gene: TRBD1
CDR3aa: CASSYSRGRTYEQYF
CDR3nt: TGTGCCAGCAGTTACTCCAGGGGGCGCACCTACGAGCAGTACTTC

v_gene: TRBV7-9
abundance: few
j_gene: TRBJ2-5
d_gene: TRBD2
CDR3aa: CASSGLAGARTQYF
CDR3nt: TGTGCCAGCAGCGGACTAGCGGGGGCGAGGACCCAGTACTTC

v_gene: TRBV11-2
abundance: many
j_gene: TRBJ1-2
d_gene: TRBD1
CDR3aa: CASSPGQDYGYTF
CDR3nt: TGTGCCAGCAGCCCAGGACAGGACTATGGCTACACCTTC

v_gene: TRBV11-2
abundance: few
j_gene: TRBJ2-5
d_gene: -
CDR3aa: CASSSFKASRETQYF
CDR3nt: TGTGCCAGCAGCTCTTTTAAGGCTAGTAGGGAGACCCAGTACTTC

v_gene: TRBV5-1
abundance: once
j_gene: TRBJ1-5
d_gene: TRBD1
CDR3aa: CASSLTGQDLQPQHF
CDR3nt: TGCGCCAGCAGCTTAACGGGACAGGACCTTCAGCCCCAGCATTTT

v_gene: TRBV29-1
abundance: few
j_gene: TRBJ1-1
d_gene: -
CDR3aa: CSVHADRNTEAFF
CDR3nt: TGCAGCGTCCACGCGGACAGGAACACTGAAGCTTTCTTT

v_gene: TRBV10-3
abundance: many
j_gene: TRBJ1-1
d_gene: TRBD1
CDR3aa: CAISESGTGNTEAFF
CDR3nt: TGTGCCATCAGTGAGTCCGGGACAGGGAACACTGAAGCTTTCTTT

v_gene: TRBV29-1
abundance: -
j_gene: TRBJ1-1
d_gene: TRBD1
CDR3aa: CSVGQGPPNTEAFF
CDR3nt: TGCAGCGTGGGACAGGGGCCTCCCAACACTGAAGCTTTCTTT

v_gene: TRBV5-1
abundance: -
j_gene: TRBJ1-3
d_gene: -
CDR3aa: CASSLGTLGNTIYF
CDR3nt: TGCGCCAGCAGCTTGGGCACTTTAGGAAACACCATATATTTT

v_gene: TRBV2
abundance: -
j_gene: TRBJ1-1
d_gene: TRBD1
CDR3aa: CASRDTRGPGTEAFF
CDR3nt: TGTGCCAGCAGGGATACGAGGGGGCCGGGCACTGAAGCTTTCTTT

v_gene: TRBV7-9
abundance: -
j_gene: TRBJ1-2
d_gene: -
CDR3aa: CASNRDNYGYTF
CDR3nt: TGTGCCAGCAACCGGGACAACTATGGCTACACCTTC

v_gene: TRBV28
abundance: few
j_gene: TRBJ2-3
d_gene: TRBD2
CDR3aa: CASSTPTSGNTDTQYF
CDR3nt: TGTGCCAGCAGTACCCCGACTAGCGGGAACACAGATACGCAGTATTTT

v_gene: TRBV7-9
abundance: many
j_gene: TRBJ1-1
d_gene: TRBD1
CDR3aa: CASSDRTGAQNTEAFF
CDR3nt: TGTGCCAGCAGCGATCGGACAGGGGCGCAGAACACTGAAGCTTTCTTT

v_gene: TRBV28
abundance: medium-sized
j_gene: TRBJ1-1
d_gene: -
CDR3aa: CASSSNEASRGANTEAFF
CDR3nt: TGTGCCAGCAGTTCAAACGAAGCCTCCCGGGGGGCCAATACTGAAGCTTTCTTT

v_gene: TRBV10-2
abundance: -
j_gene: TRBJ2-1
d_gene: -
CDR3aa: CASCLAGINNEQFF
CDR3nt: TGCGCCAGTTGTCTGGCGGGTATTAACAATGAGCAGTTCTTC

v_gene: TRBV29-1
abundance: few
j_gene: TRBJ2-7
d_gene: -
CDR3aa: CSVLGPLTYEQYF
CDR3nt: TGCAGCGTCTTGGGTCCTCTGACCTACGAGCAGTACTTC

v_gene: TRBV19
abundance: -
j_gene: TRBJ1-5
d_gene: -
CDR3aa: CASSIAGRNQPQHF
CDR3nt: TGTGCCAGTAGTATAGCTGGACGCAATCAGCCCCAGCATTTT

v_gene: TRBV19
abundance: few
j_gene: TRBJ1-1
d_gene: -
CDR3aa: CASRDRLPNTEAFF
CDR3nt: TGTGCCAGTAGAGACAGGTTACCGAACACTGAAGCTTTCTTT

v_gene: TRBV2
abundance: few
j_gene: TRBJ2-6
d_gene: -
CDR3aa: CASGDRANVLTF
CDR3nt: TGTGCCAGCGGGGACAGGGCCAACGTCCTGACTTTC

v_gene: TRBV4-1
abundance: medium-sized
j_gene: TRBJ2-6
d_gene: -
CDR3aa: CASSQQPGGANVLTF
CDR3nt: TGCGCCAGCAGCCAACAACCCGGTGGGGCCAACGTCCTGACTTTC

v_gene: TRBV9
abundance: -
j_gene: TRBJ2-3
d_gene: -
CDR3aa: CASSAPNFMDTQYF
CDR3nt: TGTGCCAGCAGCGCCCCAAATTTTATGGATACGCAGTATTTT

v_gene: TRBV29-1
abundance: few
j_gene: TRBJ2-1
d_gene: TRBD2
CDR3aa: CSVGSGGSGAMRQFF
CDR3nt: TGCAGCGTTGGCTCGGGAGGTAGCGGAGCTATGAGGCAGTTCTTC

v_gene: TRBV28
abundance: -
j_gene: TRBJ2-5
d_gene: TRBD2
CDR3aa: CASTQLAGMTETQYF
CDR3nt: TGTGCCAGCACCCAACTAGCGGGAATGACAGAGACCCAGTACTTC

v_gene: TRBV5-1
abundance: -
j_gene: TRBJ2-3
d_gene: -
CDR3aa: CASRGAGFTDTQYF
CDR3nt: TGCGCCAGCCGAGGCGCGGGGTTCACAGATACGCAGTATTTT

v_gene: TRBV5-1
abundance: few
j_gene: TRBJ2-1
d_gene: -
CDR3aa: CASSLSGNPSYNEQFF
CDR3nt: TGCGCCAGCAGCTTGTCAGGGAATCCCTCCTACAATGAGCAGTTCTTC

v_gene: TRBV7-9
abundance: -
j_gene: TRBJ1-2
d_gene: TRBD1
CDR3aa: CASSLGTDREPYGYTF
CDR3nt: TGTGCCAGCAGCTTAGGAACAGACAGGGAACCCTATGGCTACACCTTC

v_gene: TRBV27
abundance: many
j_gene: TRBJ1-1
d_gene: -
CDR3aa: CASSGNLKTEAFF
CDR3nt: TGTGCCAGCAGTGGCAACTTAAAGACTGAAGCTTTCTTT

v_gene: TRBV7-3
abundance: -
j_gene: TRBJ1-1
d_gene: -
CDR3aa: CASSWTLGGGMATEAFF
CDR3nt: TGTGCCAGCAGCTGGACTCTTGGTGGGGGTATGGCCACTGAAGCTTTCTTT

v_gene: TRBV10-2
abundance: few
j_gene: TRBJ2-3
d_gene: -
CDR3aa: CASFSGSTDTQYF
CDR3nt: TGCGCCAGCTTTAGCGGTAGCACAGATACGCAGTATTTT